Below, 22 T cell receptor beta chains from the same sample are listed, as sequenced in a study of glioma-infiltrating T cells after dendritic cell vaccination. Time point meaning: after dendritic cell vaccination, including at tumor progression/relapse. The protocol was immunoSEQ multiplex PCR, while the TCRdb copy is restricted to in-frame clones and leaves out a portion. The sample records around 60,000 clones, 85% to 90% being singletons. The input for sequencing was blood, taken after dendritic cell vaccination. All receptors derive from a human donor with glioblastoma.

The rearrangement uses TRBV19 and TRBJ2-7, with 7 bases aligning to TRBD1. The CDR3 is 12 amino acids. The germline gives CDR1 LNHDA, CDR2 SQIVND (reference sequence). The ends lost 6 bases at V and 6 bases at J; junction bases unmatched: 5. Here the CDR3 DNA reads TGTGCCAGTAGCGACAGGGTGGGCGAGCAGTACTTC. Protein product: CASSDRVGEQYF.

This chain joins TRBV19 and TRBJ2-1, with 7 bases matching TRBD1. Trimming cost V 3 bases and J 4 bases; bases outside gene matches: 9. From germline, CDR1 is LNHDA and CDR2 SQIVND (reference sequence). The CDR3 is made up of 16 amino acids. CDR3 amino acids: CASSISHGTAYNEQFF. CDR3 DNA sequence: TGTGCCAGTAGTATCTCCCATGGGACAGCATACAATGAGCAGTTCTTC.

J is TRBJ1-2 and V is TRBV9; tentatively, D is TRBD1 (5 bases). The length of the CDR3 is 14 residues. Germline CDR1 reads SGDLS; CDR2 reads YYNGEE. V lost 3 bases, J lost 0 bases, and 9 bases lay in between. Here the CDR3 DNA reads TGTGCCAGCAGCGACGACAGCTCTAACTATGGCTACACCTTC. The encoded protein is CASSDDSSNYGYTF.

The chain links TRBV6-6 to TRBJ1-1; 7 positions match TRBD1. The CDR3 is 16 amino acids. Trimming removed 2 bases from V and 0 bases from J; junction bases left unmatched: 6. The germline CDR1 and CDR2 sequences are MNHNY and SVGAGI (reference sequence). In DNA, the CDR3 is TGTGCCAGCAGTTACCGGCCGGGACAGTTGAACACTGAAGCTTTCTTT. Encoded protein: CASSYRPGQLNTEAFF.

V usage is TRBV9 and J usage is TRBJ2-7; 11 bases line up with TRBD1. V trimming: 5 bases; J trimming: 7 bases; junction bases outside the gene matches: 8. This CDR3 has 14 residues. From germline, CDR1 is SGDLS and CDR2 YYNGEE. CDR3 region: CASSHGQGALEQYF. As DNA, the CDR3 is TGTGCCAGCAGTCATGGACAGGGGGCGCTTGAGCAGTACTTC. Full variable domain (outside the CDR3, taken from reference TRBV9 and TRBJ2-7): DSGVTQTPKHLITATGQRVTLRCSPRSGDLSVYWYQQSLDQGLQFLIQYYNGEERAKGNILERFSAQQFPDLHSELNLSSLELGDSALYFCASSHGQGALEQYFGPGTRLTVT.

The CDR3: CASSAGPSYEQYF. The CDR3, as DNA: TGTGCCAGTAGCGCAGGGCCTTCCTACGAGCAGTACTTC. The chain carries TRBV19 and TRBJ2-7; D is possibly TRBD1 (5 bases). The germline V gene encodes CDR1 LNHDA and CDR2 SQIVND (reference sequence). The CDR3 spans 13 residues. V was shortened by 6 bases and J by 1 base, with 10 bases between the two germline ends.

This rearrangement joins TRBV7-9 to TRBJ1-3; D remains ambiguous. Trimming pared 6 bases from V and 0 bases from J, leaving 12 bases between. The length of the CDR3 is 15 residues. Germline CDR1 SEHNR, CDR2 FQNEAQ (reference sequence). CDR3: CASSLGLNSGNTIYF. Written as DNA, the CDR3 is TGTGCCAGCAGTCTTGGACTGAACTCTGGAAACACCATATATTTT.

The chain joins TRBV7-9 to TRBJ2-1, with TRBD2 identical over 8 bases. This CDR3 is 11 amino acids long. In germline, CDR1 is SEHNR, CDR2 FQNEAQ (reference sequence). With V trimmed by 5 bases and J by 14 bases, 5 bases remained unmatched. The CDR3 nucleotides are TGTGCCAGCAGCCTGGGACTAGACGAGTTCTTC. This gives the protein CASSLGLDEFF.

The chain employs TRBV28 and TRBJ2-7; possible D gene TRBD2, 5 bases. Germline-derived CDR1 and CDR2 are MDHEN and SYDVKM. Trimming left V 6 bases short and J 3 bases short, with 12 bases between. The CDR3 loop spans 13 amino acids. CDR3 bases: TGTGCCAGCAGCGGAGGACTCCTCTACGAGCAGTACTTC. Translating gives CASSGGLLYEQYF.

This sequence joins TRBV4-1 and TRBJ1-2, with D uncertain. The ends were cut back, 6 bases at V and 5 bases at J, with 19 bases in the middle. The CDR3 contains 15 residues. Germline CDR1 is MGHRA and CDR2 is YSYEKL. Written as DNA, the CDR3 is TGCGCCAGCAGGGGAGTGACAAAAACTCTTTATGGCTACACCTTC. This sequence encodes CASRGVTKTLYGYTF.

The CDR3 coding sequence is TGTGCCAGCAGTACTTCCGGGACACTCCGTGGCTACACCTTC. Its translation: CASSTSGTLRGYTF. V usage is TRBV27 and J usage is TRBJ1-2, with D tentatively TRBD1 (6 bases). The CDR3 has 14 residues. Trimming left V 5 bases short and J 7 bases short, with 17 bases between. Germline V gene data show CDR1 as MNHEY and CDR2 as SMNVEV (reference sequence).

The chain links TRBV5-4 to TRBJ2-1; a possible D gene is TRBD2 (7 bases). Trimming took 2 bases from V and 8 from J, leaving 20 bases between them. The CDR3 contains 16 residues. From germline, CDR1 is SGHNT and CDR2 YYREEE (reference sequence). The CDR3 sequence: CASSLGGAGRRDEQFF. The CDR3, as DNA: TGTGCCAGCAGCTTAGGGGGGGCGGGGAGGAGGGATGAGCAGTTCTTC.

V is TRBV7-9 and J is TRBJ1-5, with a tentative D call TRBD1 (5 bases). The germline V and J ends were trimmed by 1 base and 0 bases, with 16 bases remaining between them. The germline V gene encodes CDR1 SEHNR and CDR2 FQNEAQ (reference sequence). There are 18 residues in the CDR3. CDR3 bases: TGTGCCAGCAGCTTAGTAGGCGGGGGGACCCATAGCAATCAGCCCCAGCATTTT. Protein: CASSLVGGGTHSNQPQHF.

This rearrangement joins TRBV6-6 to TRBJ2-2; a weak D match, TRBD2 (6 bases). Trimming pared 0 bases from V and 4 bases from J, leaving 9 bases between. CDR3 length equals 15 residues. Germline V CDR1 and CDR2: MNHNY, SVGAGI (reference sequence). The CDR3 loop is CASSYSTGGTGELFF. For the CDR3, the DNA is TGTGCCAGCAGTTACTCGACCGGGGGCACCGGGGAGCTGTTTTTT.

The CDR3 DNA follows: TGTGCCAGCAGCTTAGGGGGGGAGGCGGCCTACGAGCAGTACTTC. This translates into CASSLGGEAAYEQYF. The V gene is TRBV13, the J gene TRBJ2-7; TRBD2 is a possible D gene (6 bases). The CDR3 covers 15 residues. Deletions cut 0 bases from V and 2 bases from J, with 11 bases between. Germline V gene lookup returns CDR1 PRHDT and CDR2 FYEKMQ (reference sequence).

This sequence joins TRBV2 and TRBJ2-3; D unclear. The CDR3 loop spans 13 amino acids. The germline V gene has CDR1 SNHLY and CDR2 FYNNEI. Between the trimmed V and J ends, which lost 1 base and 2 bases, there was a span of 4 bases. The CDR3 bases are TGTGCCAGCAGTGAAGGCTACACAGATACGCAGTATTTT. Amino acid sequence: CASSEGYTDTQYF.

V gene TRBV30 combines with J gene TRBJ1-5, with D tentatively TRBD1 (5 bases). Per germline, CDR1 GTSNPN and CDR2 SVGIG (reference sequence). The CDR3 runs 13 residues. V was cut by 0 bases and J by 3 bases, with 6 bases left in between. The CDR3 is CAWSVGDNQPQHF. The CDR3 DNA is TGTGCCTGGAGTGTAGGGGACAATCAGCCCCAGCATTTT.

The CDR3 nucleotides read TGTGCCAGCAGCTTAGGTGGGACAGGCCCCCTTAGGGGCTACACCTTC. It yields the protein CASSLGGTGPLRGYTF. The chain couples TRBV7-9 to TRBJ1-2, with 8 bases fitting TRBD1. The germline V gene has CDR1 SEHNR and CDR2 FQNEAQ (reference sequence). Losses at the gene ends were 1 base for V and 8 bases for J; bases not matched to a gene: 12. The CDR3 spans 16 residues.

This clone has just one count. The chain has TRBV30 and TRBJ1-4; 10 nucleotides match TRBD1. In germline, CDR1 is GTSNPN, CDR2 SVGIG (reference sequence). The CDR3 is made up of 13 amino acids. J was trimmed by 7 bases and V by 4 bases; bases with no gene match: 3. In nucleotides, the CDR3 is TGTGCCTGGAACCGGGACAGGGGTGAAAAACTGTTTTTT. Its translation: CAWNRDRGEKLFF.

The chain carries TRBV28 and TRBJ2-7; the D is unclear. The CDR3 consists of 15 residues. Germline V CDR1 and CDR2: MDHEN, SYDVKM. V was pared by 4 bases and J by 4 bases, with 17 bases between. The CDR3 here is CASSSGSAGNYEQYF. Here the CDR3 DNA reads TGTGCCAGCAGTTCTGGCTCGGCAGGAAATTACGAGCAGTACTTC.

This rearrangement joins TRBV7-2 to TRBJ2-2; D is unresolved. The CDR3 sequence is 16 residues long. Germline loops: CDR1 SGHTA, CDR2 FQGNSA. V shed 5 bases and J shed 3 bases, with 16 bases lying between them. CDR3 bases: TGTGCCAGCAGCCCACCGTTAGTGGGCCACACCGGGGAGCTGTTTTTT. It translates to CASSPPLVGHTGELFF.

The chain recombines TRBV6-1 with TRBJ1-6; 7 bases are shared with TRBD1. With V trimmed by 7 bases and J by 7 bases, 7 bases remained unmatched. CDR1 is MNHNS, CDR2 SASEGT, per germline. The CDR3 is 14 amino acids. The CDR3 sequence is CASILGQANSPLHF. The CDR3 DNA follows: TGTGCCAGCATCTTAGGACAGGCGAATTCACCCCTCCACTTT.